This passage covers 23 T cell receptor beta chains from one sample sequenced in a study of cytomegalovirus exposure and HLA in healthy donors. TCRdb's table, derived via immunoSEQ multiplex PCR, lists solely in-frame clones and lacks some. This sample has 150,000 or so clones; around four fifths occur once, and the top ten carry under 2.5%. Sequenced sample: PBMCs. Source of these receptors: a man aged 25 to 40 in good health and CMV-seropositive.

V and J are TRBV27 and TRBJ2-7, with D possibly matching TRBD2 (5 bases). Trimming removed 6 bases from V and 5 bases from J, with 14 bases in between. This CDR3 region has 13 residues. Germline assignment: CDR1 MNHEY and CDR2 SMNVEV (reference sequence). The CDR3 bases are TGTGCCAGCAGCCCCGGCGGGCCCCACGAGCAGTACTTC. The encoded protein is CASSPGGPHEQYF.

This chain links TRBV7-2 with TRBJ2-2; the match to TRBD2 covers 8 bases. Trimming cost V 5 bases and J 4 bases; bases outside gene matches: 12. The CDR3 is made up of 17 amino acids. Germline V lookup: CDR1 SGHTA, CDR2 FQGNSA. The CDR3 bases are TGTGCCAGCAGCGGTGAACCGGGACTAGAAAGCACCGGGGAGCTGTTTTTT. Protein sequence: CASSGEPGLESTGELFF.

A single count supports this clone. In nucleotides, the CDR3 is TGTGCCACCAGCAGACCCGCCGGGACAGGGGTTTATGGCTACACCTTC. Protein: CATSRPAGTGVYGYTF. The gene calls are TRBV15 and TRBJ1-2; 10 bases line up with TRBD1. V lost 2 bases to trimming and J lost 5 bases; unmatched junction nucleotides: 8. This CDR3 region has 16 residues. Germline CDR1 and CDR2: LNHNV and YYDKDF (reference sequence).

This clone turned up a few times. The genes are TRBV5-1 and TRBJ2-5; 7 bases are a match to TRBD2. The V gene's germline CDR1 is SGHRS and CDR2 YFSETQ. The CDR3 consists of 15 residues. The junction had 6 bases not matched to a gene; V was cut back by 4 bases and J by 0 bases. The CDR3 spells CASSIMGGNQETQYF. The CDR3 DNA reads TGCGCCAGCAGCATCATGGGGGGGAACCAAGAGACCCAGTACTTC.

V and J are TRBV6-5 and TRBJ1-2, with a possible D match to TRBD1 (5 bases). CDR3 length: 14 residues. Trimming took off 6 bases at V and 3 bases at J, with 14 bases between the two ends. Germline CDR1 is MNHEY and CDR2 is SVGAGI. CDR3: CASSPDSHHYGYTF. The CDR3, as DNA: TGTGCCAGCAGCCCCGACAGCCACCACTATGGCTACACCTTC.

This chain uses TRBV29-1 with TRBJ2-6; TRBD2 agrees at 10 bases. The germline CDR1 and CDR2 sequences are SQVTM and ANQGSEA. V was pared by 2 bases and J by 0 bases, with 4 bases of the junction left unmatched. The CDR3 contains 17 residues. DNA of the CDR3: TGCAGCGTTGAACTAGCGGGGGCCCCCTCTGGGGCCAACGTCCTGACTTTC. Translating gives CSVELAGAPSGANVLTF.

V usage is TRBV6-1 and J usage is TRBJ1-2; the D is unclear. Trimming cost V 2 bases and J 4 bases, with 11 bases left between them. Germline CDR1 is MNHNS and CDR2 is SASEGT. The CDR3 is 14 amino acids. The CDR3 DNA reads TGTGCCAGCAGTGAACAGTTAGAGGGCTATGGCTACACCTTC. This gives the protein CASSEQLEGYGYTF.

This clone was detected a few times. This sequence joins TRBV27 and TRBJ1-6; 7 bases fit TRBD1. V lost 8 bases to trimming and J lost 13 bases; unmatched junction nucleotides: 8. Looked up from germline, CDR1 is MNHEY and CDR2 is SMNVEV (reference sequence). The CDR3 totals 12 residues. In nucleotides, the CDR3 is TGTGCCAGCTCAAGACAGGGCTCCCCCCTCCACTTT. Amino acid sequence: CASSRQGSPLHF.

V gene TRBV2 combines with J gene TRBJ1-1; no reliable D call. Germline V lookup: CDR1 SNHLY, CDR2 FYNNEI. CDR3 size: 14 residues. Deletions cut 6 bases from V and 1 base from J, with 12 bases between. The CDR3 loop is CASSDTHTNTEAFF. CDR3 bases: TGTGCCAGCAGCGACACACATACGAACACTGAAGCTTTCTTT.

This sequence joins TRBV5-8 and TRBJ2-7; D not certain. Germline CDR1 and CDR2: SGHTS and YDEGEE. V gave up 2 bases and J gave up 0 bases, with 9 bases separating them. The CDR3 consists of 14 residues. The CDR3 is CASSFLESSYEQYF. The CDR3 nucleotides read TGTGCCAGCAGCTTCCTGGAGAGCTCCTACGAGCAGTACTTC.

The chain recombines TRBV15 with TRBJ2-7, with 7 positions matching TRBD1. With V trimmed by 4 bases and J by 1 base, 7 bases remained unmatched. Germline V CDR1 and CDR2: LNHNV, YYDKDF (reference sequence). The CDR3 consists of 15 residues. CDR3 in DNA: TGTGCCACCAGCACCAGGGGGTTCGGGTCCTACGAGCAGTACTTC. This gives the protein CATSTRGFGSYEQYF.

This rearrangement joins TRBV7-2 to TRBJ2-5; D gene uncertain. The CDR3 runs 14 residues. The V gene's germline CDR1 is SGHTA and CDR2 FQGNSA. V was cut by 5 bases and J by 5 bases, with 15 bases left in between. CDR3 DNA: TGTGCCAGCAGCCCCCAAACGTCCCAGGAGACCCAGTACTTC. Encoded protein: CASSPQTSQETQYF.

The V gene is TRBV5-1, the J gene TRBJ1-2, with 9 nucleotides matching TRBD1. This CDR3 is 15 amino acids long. With 3 bases clipped from V and 6 bases from J, the junction kept 9 bases outside the gene matches. Germline CDR1 is SGHRS and CDR2 is YFSETQ. The CDR3 DNA sequence: TGCGCCAGCAGCTCCTACAGGGGGCATAAGGATGGCTACACCTTC. Its translation is CASSSYRGHKDGYTF.

V usage is TRBV18 and J usage is TRBJ1-6, with 7 bases identical to TRBD1. CDR3 length equals 16 residues. Per germline, CDR1 KGHSH and CDR2 LQKENI. The J segment lost 3 bases and the V segment lost 3 bases, leaving 5 bases of the junction unmatched. For the CDR3, the DNA is TGTGCCAGCTCACCTTCCGGGACAGTCTATAATTCACCCCTCCACTTT. This codes for CASSPSGTVYNSPLHF.

The CDR3 nucleotides are TGTGCCAGCAGCTTAGTGGGAGGGTCCCTCACCTACGAGCAGTACTTC. Translated: CASSLVGGSLTYEQYF. V gene TRBV7-8 combines with J gene TRBJ2-7; 7 nucleotides agree with TRBD2. The CDR3 runs to 16 residues. Germline V lookup: CDR1 SGHVS, CDR2 FQNEAQ. The ends lost 1 base at V and 2 bases at J; junction bases unmatched: 8. Full variable domain (remainder filled in from reference TRBV7-8 and TRBJ2-7): GAGVSQSPRYKVAKRGQDVALRCDPISGHVSLFWYQQALGQGPEFLTYFQNEAQLDKSGLPSDRFFAERPEGSVSTLKIQRTQQEDSAVYLCASSLVGGSLTYEQYFGPGTRLTVT.

This clone was detected once. V usage is TRBV9 and J usage is TRBJ1-3; D may be TRBD1 (5 bases). The V end lost 3 bases, the J end lost 3 bases, and 13 bases lay between the germline ends. The CDR3 is made up of 15 amino acids. CDR1 and CDR2 (germline): SGDLS, YYNGEE. The CDR3 bases are TGTGCCAGCAGCGCACCTCAGGGAAGTGGAAACACCATATATTTT. It encodes CASSAPQGSGNTIYF.

J is TRBJ2-1 and V is TRBV7-5; the table's D call, TRBD1, has no DNA check behind it. TRBV7-5 is a pseudogene segment. The CDR3 sequence is 14 residues long. CDR3: CARSPRGGRDEQFF. CDR3 nucleotides: TGTGCCAGAAGCCCCAGAGGGGGTAGAGATGAGCAGTTCTTC.

The rearrangement uses TRBV27 and TRBJ2-3; 9 bases fit TRBD2. Germline CDR1 is MNHEY and CDR2 is SMNVEV (reference sequence). The ends lost 1 base at V and 4 bases at J; junction bases unmatched: 6. The CDR3 has 16 residues. Here the CDR3 reads CASSLWSSGAPDTQYF. The CDR3 region has the DNA TGTGCCAGCAGTTTATGGTCTAGCGGGGCCCCAGATACGCAGTATTTT.

The V and J genes are TRBV30 and TRBJ2-3; 9 positions match TRBD1. Germline CDR1 reads GTSNPN; CDR2 reads SVGIG (reference sequence). This CDR3 has 18 residues. The V segment lost 3 bases and the J segment 3 bases; nucleotides outside the gene matches: 16. The CDR3: CAWSPGTGLGGQTDTQYF. CDR3 bases: TGTGCCTGGAGCCCCGGGACAGGGCTTGGGGGACAAACAGATACGCAGTATTTT.

The rearrangement joins TRBV27 to TRBJ1-2; D gene unclear. Germline V gives CDR1 MNHEY, CDR2 SMNVEV (reference sequence). This CDR3 spans 15 amino acids. Trimming removed 3 bases at V and 1 base at J, with 12 bases between. CDR3 protein: CASSFLGGDNYGYTF. The CDR3 nucleotides are TGTGCCAGCAGTTTCCTCGGCGGGGATAACTATGGCTACACCTTC.

This clone was observed a single time. J is TRBJ2-7 and V is TRBV9; 10 bases map to TRBD2. This CDR3 is built from 14 residues. Germline-derived CDR1 and CDR2 are SGDLS and YYNGEE. The J segment lost 7 bases and the V segment lost 4 bases, leaving 8 bases of the junction unmatched. The CDR3 protein is CASSPSSGGLEQYF. The CDR3 coding sequence is TGTGCCAGCAGCCCCTCTAGCGGGGGCCTGGAGCAGTACTTC.

This clone was recorded once. The V gene is TRBV10-1, the J gene TRBJ2-3; possible D gene TRBD2, 5 bases. Per the germline V gene, CDR1 is WNHNN and CDR2 is SYGVQD (reference sequence). Trimming cost V 6 bases and J 1 base, with 23 bases left between them. The CDR3 is 18 amino acids. The CDR3 spells CASRLWARGLLGTDTQYF. Here the CDR3 DNA reads TGCGCCAGCAGACTGTGGGCTAGAGGGCTTCTAGGCACAGATACGCAGTATTTT.

This rearrangement joins TRBV5-4 to TRBJ2-7; D might be TRBD1 (6 bases). The length of the CDR3 is 16 residues. The germline V and J ends were trimmed by 5 bases and 1 base, with 19 bases remaining between them. Germline values: CDR1 SGHNT, CDR2 YYREEE (reference sequence). As DNA, the CDR3 is TGTGCCAGCAGACTAGACCCGGGACAACGTTCCTACGAGCAGTACTTC. It specifies CASRLDPGQRSYEQYF.